A single sample is the source of the 25 T cell receptor beta chains below, sequenced in a study of blood T cell repertoires in COVID-19. Repertoires were generated with immunoSEQ multiplex PCR, while TCRdb's copy carries only in-frame clones and drops some. Of about 190,000 clones in the sample, more than 60% were seen once. Sequenced input: peripheral blood. The receptors shown here come from a man between 50 and 59 years old who had recovered from COVID-19.

As to this clone: A junction boundary mismatches the germline segment, possibly from a read error. This chain connects TRBV6-5 to TRBJ2-7; TRBD2 aligns across 13 bases. This CDR3 comprises 13 residues. CDR1 is MNHEY and CDR2 is SVGAGI in the germline V gene. As DNA, the CDR3 is TGTGCCAGCACCCCAGGACTAGCGGGAGTTGCGAACTTC. This sequence encodes CASTPGLAGVANF.

This clone showed up just a few times. The chain combines TRBV18 with TRBJ1-1; no definite D call. The CDR3 runs to 15 residues. Germline assignment: CDR1 KGHSH and CDR2 LQKENI. The V gene lost 3 bases and the J gene lost 2 bases, with 13 bases spanning the gap. DNA of the CDR3: TGTGCCAGCTCACCGAACTATGACCTTAACACTGAAGCTTTCTTT. It yields the protein CASSPNYDLNTEAFF.

The chain links TRBV2 to TRBJ2-5; tentatively, D is TRBD2 (5 bases). The V gene lost 6 bases and the J gene lost 7 bases, with 18 bases spanning the gap. CDR1 and CDR2 (germline): SNHLY, FYNNEI. The CDR3 extends over 14 amino acids. The chain's CDR3 is CASRFGLGSGTQYF. The CDR3, as DNA: TGTGCCAGCAGGTTCGGACTGGGAAGTGGGACCCAGTACTTC. The full variable domain, with the rest looked up from reference TRBV2 and TRBJ2-5, is EPEVTQTPSHQVTQMGQEVILRCVPISNHLYFYWYRQILGQKVEFLVSFYNNEISEKSEIFDDQFSVERPDGSNFTLKIRSTKLEDSAMYFCASRFGLGSGTQYFGPGTRLLVL.

The rearrangement uses TRBV6-5 and TRBJ2-1, with a tentative D call TRBD2 (6 bases). Germline CDR1 reads MNHEY; CDR2 reads SVGAGI. The CDR3 covers 15 residues. The V and J ends lost 6 bases and 8 bases respectively, with 20 bases between them. The CDR3 DNA sequence: TGTGCCAGCAGGCCCCCGAGGGGCGGGAATGATGAGCAGTTCTTC. Protein sequence: CASRPPRGGNDEQFF.

This chain connects TRBV28 to TRBJ2-7; D is possibly TRBD1 (5 bases). The CDR3 runs to 13 residues. Germline V CDR1 and CDR2: MDHEN, SYDVKM. The V end was cut by 7 bases, the J end by 4 bases, with 14 bases between. The CDR3 DNA is TGTGCCAGCAACGCAGGGCCTTTATACGAGCAGTACTTC. This encodes CASNAGPLYEQYF.

The chain has TRBV29-1 and TRBJ2-7; TRBD1 is a possible D gene (5 bases). Trimming stripped 4 bases from V and 3 bases from J, with 10 bases between. Germline lookup yields CDR1 SQVTM and CDR2 ANQGSEA. CDR3 length: 12 residues. The DNA for the CDR3 is TGCAGCGTTGTGGTCAGGGACTACGAGCAGTACTTC. Protein sequence: CSVVVRDYEQYF.

This clone was counted only a few times. The gene calls are TRBV30 and TRBJ2-5; 10 positions agree with TRBD2. In germline, CDR1 is GTSNPN, CDR2 SVGIG (reference sequence). With 3 bases clipped from V and 1 base from J, the junction kept 5 bases outside the gene matches. CDR3 length equals 15 residues. DNA for the CDR3: TGTGCCTGGAGCCCGGGACTAGCGTCCCAAGAGACCCAGTACTTC. Translating it yields CAWSPGLASQETQYF.

This chain connects TRBV5-8 to TRBJ2-3; 10 nucleotides line up with TRBD1. Germline V gives CDR1 SGHTS, CDR2 YDEGEE. V lost 3 bases, J lost 4 bases, and 5 bases stayed unmatched. The CDR3 has 15 residues. This CDR3 reads CASSWRTGGPDTQYF. The CDR3 nucleotides are TGTGCCAGCAGCTGGAGGACAGGGGGGCCAGATACGCAGTATTTT.

The chain recombines TRBV19 with TRBJ1-2; 7 bases are a match to TRBD1. After removal of 5 bases from V and 6 bases from J, the junction contained 3 bases not matched to a gene. Germline assignment: CDR1 LNHDA and CDR2 SQIVND (reference sequence). The CDR3 has 12 amino acids. The CDR3 sequence: CASSQQGNGYTF. The CDR3 DNA follows: TGTGCCAGTAGTCAACAGGGGAATGGCTACACCTTC. The entire variable domain, with the rest obtained from reference TRBV19 and TRBJ1-2, is as follows: DGGITQSPKYLFRKEGQNVTLSCEQNLNHDAMYWYRQDPGQGLRLIYYSQIVNDFQKGDIAEGYSVSREKKESFPLTVTSAQKNPTAFYLCASSQQGNGYTFGSGTRLTVV.

V gene TRBV28 combines with J gene TRBJ1-1; 8 positions agree with TRBD1. The junction had 9 bases not matched to a gene; V was cut back by 5 bases and J by 10 bases. This CDR3 has 13 amino acids. From germline, CDR1 is MDHEN and CDR2 SYDVKM. CDR3 protein: CASSPSDRGAAFF. The DNA for the CDR3 is TGTGCCAGCAGTCCCTCAGACAGGGGTGCAGCTTTCTTT.

The chain has TRBV6-2 or TRBV6-3 and TRBJ2-1, with a possible D match to TRBD1 (5 bases). Per the germline V gene, CDR1 is MNHEY and CDR2 is SVGEGT. Trimming took 0 bases from V and 3 from J, leaving 9 bases between them. The CDR3 runs 15 residues. This CDR3 is CASSYSFQGYNEQFF. In DNA form, the CDR3 reads TGTGCCAGCAGTTACTCCTTCCAGGGCTACAATGAGCAGTTCTTC.

J is TRBJ2-5 and V is TRBV30; 9 nucleotides agree with TRBD1. Per germline, CDR1 GTSNPN and CDR2 SVGIG (reference sequence). J lost 2 bases, V lost 2 bases, and 3 bases had no gene match. The CDR3 runs to 14 residues. CDR3 in amino acids: CAWSLQGAQETQYF. The CDR3 DNA follows: TGTGCCTGGAGTTTACAGGGGGCTCAAGAGACCCAGTACTTC.

J is TRBJ2-3 and V is TRBV11-2; 12 nucleotides match TRBD2. V dropped 4 bases and J dropped 1; count of bases not matched to a gene: 6. Germline assignment: CDR1 SGHAT and CDR2 FQNNGV. This CDR3 comprises 17 residues. The CDR3 bases are TGTGCCAGCAGCTCCCCGACTAGCGGGAGCGGCACAGATACGCAGTATTTT. It encodes CASSSPTSGSGTDTQYF. The complete variable domain, with remaining parts taken from reference TRBV11-2 and TRBJ2-3, reads EAGVAQSPRYKIIEKRQSVAFWCNPISGHATLYWYQQILGQGPKLLIQFQNNGVVDDSQLPKDRFSAERLKGVDSTLKIQPAKLEDSAVYLCASSSPTSGSGTDTQYFGPGTRLTVL.

V gene TRBV27 combines with J gene TRBJ1-1, with D perhaps matching TRBD1 (5 bases). Germline-derived CDR1 and CDR2 are MNHEY and SMNVEV (reference sequence). The CDR3 loop spans 13 amino acids. Trimming took off 3 bases at V and 6 bases at J, with 11 bases between the two ends. The CDR3 DNA reads as TGTGCCAGCAGTTTCGGGGGGGGATCTGAAGCTTTCTTT. As protein: CASSFGGGSEAFF.

A single count supports this clone. The chain employs TRBV6-2 or TRBV6-3 and TRBJ2-7; TRBD1 is a possible D gene (5 bases). The CDR3 is 12 residues long. The V and J ends lost 5 bases and 7 bases respectively, with 12 bases between them. Germline CDR1 and CDR2: MNHEY and SVGEGT. Written as DNA, the CDR3 is TGTGCCAGCAGTCGCCGACAGCGAGAGCAGTACTTC. It encodes CASSRRQREQYF.

This clone has more than one count but fewer than ten. The rearrangement joins TRBV5-1 to TRBJ2-7; TRBD2 agrees at 10 bases. J was trimmed by 0 bases and V by 4 bases; bases with no gene match: 4. The germline V gene has CDR1 SGHRS and CDR2 YFSETQ. CDR3 length: 15 amino acids. The DNA of the CDR3 is TGCGCCAGCAGCGATGGACTAGCGGACTCCTACGAGCAGTACTTC. This sequence encodes CASSDGLADSYEQYF.

V is TRBV6-6 and J is TRBJ2-5; D perhaps matches TRBD2 (7 bases). The CDR3 extends over 15 amino acids. Per germline, CDR1 MNHNY and CDR2 SVGAGI (reference sequence). The germline V and J ends were trimmed by 9 bases and 4 bases, with 21 bases remaining between them. The CDR3 reads CASKNFRGAPETQYF. The DNA of the CDR3 is TGTGCCAGTAAGAACTTCCGGGGGGCCCCAGAGACCCAGTACTTC.

V and J are TRBV6-6 and TRBJ2-3; D is uncertain. V was shortened by 0 bases and J by 0 bases, with 10 bases between the two germline ends. CDR1 is MNHNY and CDR2 is SVGAGI in the germline V gene (reference sequence). The CDR3 extends over 16 amino acids. The CDR3 spells CASSYSGVASTDTQYF. The CDR3 region has the DNA TGTGCCAGCAGTTACTCCGGAGTGGCTAGCACAGATACGCAGTATTTT.

The chain carries TRBV6-6 and TRBJ2-7; 8 nucleotides agree with TRBD1. V shed 0 bases and J 2 bases; nucleotides not matched to a gene: 3. From germline, CDR1 is MNHNY and CDR2 SVGAGI (reference sequence). The CDR3 loop spans 15 amino acids. In nucleotides, the CDR3 is TGTGCCAGCAGTTACTCGTCAGGGGGCACCTACGAGCAGTACTTC. Its protein product is CASSYSSGGTYEQYF.

The chain recombines TRBV18 with TRBJ1-1, with D possibly TRBD1 on 5 matching bases. Germline V gene data show CDR1 as KGHSH and CDR2 as LQKENI. This CDR3 comprises 15 residues. V was shortened by 6 bases and J by 1 base, with 15 bases between the two germline ends. DNA for the CDR3: TGTGCCAGCTCGAGTAACAGGCTTACGAACACTGAAGCTTTCTTT. Residues: CASSSNRLTNTEAFF. The variable domain in full, completed from reference TRBV18 and TRBJ1-1, reads NAGVMQNPRHLVRRRGQEARLRCSPMKGHSHVYWYRQLPEEGLKFMVYLQKENIIDESGMPKERFSAEFPKEGPSILRIQQVVRGDSAAYFCASSSNRLTNTEAFFGQGTRLTVV.

This clone has just one count. The chain couples TRBV5-6 to TRBJ1-1; D unresolved. Germline values: CDR1 SGHDT, CDR2 YYEEEE. The CDR3 has 14 amino acids. V was shortened by 0 bases and J by 0 bases, with 6 bases between the two germline ends. DNA for the CDR3: TGTGCCAGCAGCTTGGTAGCTCTGAACACTGAAGCTTTCTTT. It yields the protein CASSLVALNTEAFF.

J is TRBJ2-1 and V is TRBV29-1; TRBD2 aligns across 7 bases. The CDR3 covers 16 residues. The trim removed 8 bases at V and 6 bases at J, leaving 19 bases unmatched. Germline V gene lookup returns CDR1 SQVTM and CDR2 ANQGSEA. CDR3 nucleotides: TGCAGCTTTGGTCATGGAGGCGGGAGATTCGGCAATGAGCAGTTCTTC. Protein sequence: CSFGHGGGRFGNEQFF.

This sequence joins TRBV29-1 and TRBJ2-7; 7 bases are shared with TRBD2. The germline V gene encodes CDR1 SQVTM and CDR2 ANQGSEA. This CDR3 has 12 residues. Trimming cost V 6 bases and J 4 bases; bases outside gene matches: 6. The CDR3 here is CSVGRGEYEQYF. The CDR3 region has the DNA TGCAGCGTCGGTCGGGGGGAGTACGAGCAGTACTTC.

The chain uses TRBV18 and TRBJ2-1, with 10 nucleotides matching TRBD2. CDR1 is KGHSH and CDR2 is LQKENI in the germline V gene. The V and J ends lost 0 bases and 5 bases, in that order; junction bases with no gene match: 7. The CDR3 length is 17 residues. CDR3 loop: CASSPPRLAGENNEQFF. Written as DNA, the CDR3 is TGTGCCAGCTCACCACCTAGGCTAGCGGGAGAAAACAATGAGCAGTTCTTC.

This clone was detected only a few times. The V gene is TRBV6-1, the J gene TRBJ1-4; D gene ambiguous. The germline V gene encodes CDR1 MNHNS and CDR2 SASEGT. The CDR3 is 12 amino acids. Between the trimmed V and J ends, which lost 10 bases and 8 bases, there was a span of 14 bases. The CDR3 DNA reads TGTGCCACCACCACTCTGCGGGAAAAACTGTTTTTT. The encoded protein is CATTTLREKLFF.